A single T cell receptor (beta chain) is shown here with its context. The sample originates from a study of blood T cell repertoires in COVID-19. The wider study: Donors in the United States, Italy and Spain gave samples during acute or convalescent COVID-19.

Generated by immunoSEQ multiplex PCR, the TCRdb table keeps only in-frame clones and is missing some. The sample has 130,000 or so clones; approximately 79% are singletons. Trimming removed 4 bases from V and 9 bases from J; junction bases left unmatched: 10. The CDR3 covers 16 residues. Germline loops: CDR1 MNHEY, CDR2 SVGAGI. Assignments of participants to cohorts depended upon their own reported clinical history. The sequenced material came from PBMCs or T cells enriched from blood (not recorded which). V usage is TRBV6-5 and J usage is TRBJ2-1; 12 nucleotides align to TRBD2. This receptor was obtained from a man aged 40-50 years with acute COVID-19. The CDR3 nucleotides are TGTGCCAGCAGTTTCTCTTTCCTAGCGGGAGGGAGTGAGCAGTTCTTC. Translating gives CASSFSFLAGGSEQFF.